Each of the 5 T cell receptor beta chains below was sequenced from the same sample in a study of blood T cell repertoires in COVID-19. Sequencing was performed with immunoSEQ multiplex PCR; in TCRdb, only in-frame clones are kept and a portion is missing. The repertoire has more than 150,000 clones, under 90% of them found once; the top ten carry under 8.5%. Sequenced input: peripheral blood. The receptors originated from a human donor in a cohort sampled during active COVID-19.

The chain uses TRBV7-6 and TRBJ1-3; 11 bases agree with TRBD1. Germline trimming cut 5 bases from V and 2 bases from J; bases unmatched to any gene: 2. Germline V lookup: CDR1 SGHVS, CDR2 FNYEAQ. There are 15 residues in the CDR3. This CDR3 is CASSRTGGTGNTIYF. The CDR3 DNA sequence: TGTGCCAGCAGCCGGACAGGGGGCACTGGAAACACCATATATTTT.

The V and J genes are TRBV7-3 and TRBJ2-3, with 8 bases lining up with TRBD2. Per germline, CDR1 SGHTA and CDR2 FQGTGA. The CDR3 extends over 14 amino acids. V lost 4 bases and J lost 6; bases outside the gene matches: 6. As DNA, the CDR3 is TGTGCCAGCAGCTCGACTAGCGTGGGGGATACGCAGTATTTT. It translates to CASSSTSVGDTQYF.

The chain carries TRBV2 and TRBJ1-4; tentatively, D is TRBD1 (6 bases). Germline V gene data show CDR1 as SNHLY and CDR2 as FYNNEI. V lost 6 bases to trimming and J lost 0 bases, with 14 bases between them. The CDR3 consists of 16 residues. The CDR3 DNA reads TGTGCCAGCAGGAAAGGACAGTCGGCAACTAATGAAAAACTGTTTTTT. This gives the protein CASRKGQSATNEKLFF.

This clone was observed a single time. The CDR3: CASSVVPPSGYNTEAFF. CDR3 sequence (DNA): TGTGCCAGCAGCGTAGTTCCCCCCTCGGGTTACAACACTGAAGCTTTCTTT. J is TRBJ1-1 and V is TRBV9; D is unclear. This CDR3 is built from 17 residues. CDR1 is SGDLS and CDR2 is YYNGEE in the germline V gene. Trimming stripped 0 bases from V and 2 bases from J, with 17 bases between.

This chain uses TRBV6-5 with TRBJ1-1, with D tentatively TRBD1 (6 bases). CDR3 size: 13 residues. Between the trimmed V and J ends, which lost 7 bases and 6 bases, there was a span of 15 bases. The germline CDR1 and CDR2 sequences are MNHEY and SVGAGI. The CDR3 nucleotides are TGTGCCAGCAACGAGGGGGTCATACCTGAAGCTTTCTTT. Residues: CASNEGVIPEAFF.